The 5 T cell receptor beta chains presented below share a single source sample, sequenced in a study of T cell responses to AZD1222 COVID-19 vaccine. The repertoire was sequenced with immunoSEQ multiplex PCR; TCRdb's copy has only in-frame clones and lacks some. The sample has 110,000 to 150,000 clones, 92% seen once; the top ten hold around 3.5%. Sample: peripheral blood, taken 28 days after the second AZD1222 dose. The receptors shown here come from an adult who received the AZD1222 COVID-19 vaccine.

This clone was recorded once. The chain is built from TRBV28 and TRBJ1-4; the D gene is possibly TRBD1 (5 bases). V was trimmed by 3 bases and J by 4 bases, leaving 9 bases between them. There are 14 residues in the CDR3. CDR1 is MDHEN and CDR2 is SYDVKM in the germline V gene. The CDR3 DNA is TGTGCCAGCAGTTTCGGAGGGGTTAATGAAAAACTGTTTTTT. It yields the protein CASSFGGVNEKLFF.

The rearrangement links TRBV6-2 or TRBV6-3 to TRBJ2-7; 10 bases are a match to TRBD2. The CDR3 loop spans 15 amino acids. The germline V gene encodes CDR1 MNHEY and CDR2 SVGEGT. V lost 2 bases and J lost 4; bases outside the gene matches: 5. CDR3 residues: CASSYGASGSYEQYF. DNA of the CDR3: TGTGCCAGCAGTTACGGGGCTAGCGGGAGTTACGAGCAGTACTTC.

CDR3 in amino acids: CASSYFGDQPQHF. CDR3 bases: TGTGCCAGCAGTTACTTTGGTGATCAGCCCCAGCATTTT. The chain joins TRBV6-2 or TRBV6-3 to TRBJ1-5; D ambiguous. The ends were cut back, 1 base at V and 5 bases at J, with 6 bases in the middle. Germline V CDR1 and CDR2: MNHEY, SVGEGT. The CDR3 is made up of 13 amino acids.

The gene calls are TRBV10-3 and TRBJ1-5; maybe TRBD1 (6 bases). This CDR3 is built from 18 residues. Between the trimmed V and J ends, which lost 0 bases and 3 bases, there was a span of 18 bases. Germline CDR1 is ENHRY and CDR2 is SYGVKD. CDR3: CAISESTRGGATNQPQHF. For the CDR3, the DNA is TGTGCCATCAGTGAGTCGACCCGGGGGGGGGCGACCAATCAGCCCCAGCATTTT.

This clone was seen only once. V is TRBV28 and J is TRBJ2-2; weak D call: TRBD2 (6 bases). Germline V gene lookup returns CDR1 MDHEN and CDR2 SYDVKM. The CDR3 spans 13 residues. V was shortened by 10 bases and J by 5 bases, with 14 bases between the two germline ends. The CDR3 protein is CATSLLATGELFF. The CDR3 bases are TGTGCCACCTCATTACTAGCAACCGGGGAGCTGTTTTTT.